These 27 T cell receptor beta chains came from one sample sequenced in a study of blood T cells in healthy people across ages. Primers used in a second PCR of roughly 6 to 12 cycles were a sample-barcoded 5' primer and a J-beta primer mix. Via MiXCR, TCRdb re-called the 5' RACE reads, giving one row per CDR3 protein. The repertoire has approximately 770,000 distinct CDR3 sequences, nearly 60% of them found once; the top ten carry 20% to 25%. Sequencing used blood. Receptors originate from a man aged 25-45 years in good health.

The chain is built from TRBV4-3 and TRBJ2-1, with unresolved D. The CDR3 consists of 16 residues. With 5 bases removed from V and 3 bases from J, the gap between germline ends came to 17 bases. Germline-derived CDR1 and CDR2 are LGHNA and YSLEER. CDR3 protein: CASSLSRVLVYNEQFF. Written as DNA, the CDR3 is TGCGCCAGCAGCTTAAGTAGGGTCCTAGTCTACAATGAGCAGTTCTTC.

Concerning this clonotype itself: A much bigger clone sits one base away, suggesting this may be a read error. The CDR3 coding sequence is TGTGTCAGCAGTTACAGGCAGGCCATTCAGTACTTC. Protein sequence: CVSSYRQAIQYF. This chain links TRBV6-2 or TRBV6-3 with TRBJ2-7; maybe TRBD1 (5 bases). The DNA end favors TRBJ2-4, so the J call may be wrong. This CDR3 contains 12 residues. Germline V lookup: CDR1 MNHEY, CDR2 SVGEGT.

The rearrangement links TRBV5-4 to TRBJ2-1; D not certain. Germline assignment: CDR1 SGHNT and CDR2 YYREEE (reference sequence). The ends were cut back, 4 bases at V and 8 bases at J, with 16 bases in the middle. CDR3 length: 14 residues. CDR3 loop: CASSPLKGPYEQFF. DNA of the CDR3: TGTGCCAGCAGCCCACTAAAAGGCCCGTATGAGCAGTTCTTC.

The rearrangement joins TRBV5-7 to TRBJ1-5, with 7 nucleotides matching TRBD1. TRBV5-7 is an ORF, and what it does is uncertain. The V segment lost 4 bases and the J segment 6 bases; nucleotides outside the gene matches: 7. This CDR3 has 14 residues. The CDR3 DNA is TGTGCCAGCAGCGTCTCAGGGGGAGGTCAGCCCCAGCATTTT. Translated: CASSVSGGGQPQHF.

This chain uses TRBV29-1 with TRBJ1-1; possibly TRBD1 for D (5 bases). The CDR3 is 13 amino acids. Germline V gives CDR1 SQVTM, CDR2 ANQGSEA. V lost 7 bases to trimming and J lost 1 base, with 13 bases between them. The CDR3 DNA reads TGCAGCGCGCAAATAACAGGGAACACTGAAGCTTTCTTT. Translation gives CSAQITGNTEAFF.

This chain connects TRBV29-1 to TRBJ1-1; the D is unclear. Germline V lookup: CDR1 SQVTM, CDR2 ANQGSEA. Between the trimmed V and J ends, which lost 2 bases and 0 bases, there was a span of 10 bases. The CDR3 contains 14 residues. The CDR3 DNA sequence: TGCAGCGTTGAAAAGGGATTCATGAACACTGAAGCTTTCTTT. Its translation is CSVEKGFMNTEAFF.

The chain combines TRBV10-3 with TRBJ1-6; no clear D gene. This CDR3 region has 13 residues. Trimming removed 4 bases from V and 7 bases from J, with 8 bases in between. CDR1 and CDR2 from the germline V gene are ENHRY and SYGVKD. Written as DNA, the CDR3 is TGTGCCATCAGTGCCGAAAGAAATTCACCCCTCCACTTT. Encoded protein: CAISAERNSPLHF.

The J gene is TRBJ2-3, the V gene TRBV20-1; D remains unclear. Per germline, CDR1 DFQATT and CDR2 SNEGSKA (reference sequence). Trimming pared 5 bases from V and 4 bases from J, leaving 19 bases between. CDR3 length: 15 residues. Here the CDR3 DNA reads TGCAGTGCTCGTCTGACCCAAGGAATTGCAGATACGCAGTATTTT. Its translation: CSARLTQGIADTQYF.

This clonotype was seen only a few times. This chain links TRBV7-6 with TRBJ2-7; D may be TRBD2 (6 bases). The CDR3 has 14 residues. The V gene lost 5 bases and the J gene lost 0 bases, with 11 bases spanning the gap. CDR1 SGHVS and CDR2 FNYEAQ come from the germline V gene. The CDR3 region is CASSHAGLSYEQYF. DNA of the CDR3: TGTGCCAGCAGCCACGCGGGACTCTCCTACGAGCAGTACTTC.

The V and J genes are TRBV4-3 and TRBJ2-7, with a possible D match to TRBD2 (6 bases). V was pared by 1 base and J by 0 bases, with 13 bases between. The CDR3 sequence is 16 residues long. Germline CDR1 LGHNA, CDR2 YSLEER. CDR3 region: CASSQVGGASSYEQYF. The DNA of the CDR3 is TGCGCCAGCAGCCAAGTCGGCGGGGCCAGCTCCTACGAGCAGTACTTC.

The V gene is TRBV25-1, the J gene TRBJ2-4; D possibly matches TRBD1 or TRBD2 (5 bases each). The J call may be in error: the DNA end matches TRBJ2-7 better. The CDR3 sequence is 13 residues long. The germline gives CDR1 MGHDK, CDR2 SYGVNS. The CDR3 region is CATGEGRAYEQYF. In nucleotides, the CDR3 is TGTGCCACCGGAGAGGGCAGGGCCTACGAGCAGTACTTC.

The CDR3, as DNA: TGCAGTGCTAGAGATCTCGGGACTAGCGGGGGGGAGCCCTACGAGCAGTACTTC. It is translated as CSARDLGTSGGEPYEQYF. The chain couples TRBV20-1 to TRBJ2-7; 16 bases match TRBD2. The CDR3 consists of 18 residues. The germline gives CDR1 DFQATT, CDR2 SNEGSKA (reference sequence). V dropped 0 bases and J dropped 2; count of bases not matched to a gene: 7.

The rearrangement uses TRBV2 and TRBJ2-7, with 10 nucleotides matching TRBD1. This CDR3 is 13 amino acids long. CDR1 and CDR2 (germline): SNHLY, FYNNEI. J lost 6 bases, V lost 10 bases, and 9 bases had no gene match. CDR3 residues: CATRQGAVGEQYF. For the CDR3, the DNA is TGTGCCACCAGACAGGGGGCGGTCGGCGAGCAGTACTTC.

This clonotype is a singleton in its sample. This chain links TRBV20-1 with TRBJ2-1; no clear D. The CDR3 has 14 residues. V shed 6 bases and J shed 0 bases, with 12 bases lying between them. The germline gives CDR1 DFQATT, CDR2 SNEGSKA (reference sequence). The CDR3 region has the DNA TGCAGTGCCCAGGACGGATTCTCCTACAATGAGCAGTTCTTC. The encoded protein is CSAQDGFSYNEQFF.

This rearrangement joins TRBV6-5 to TRBJ2-3, with 9 bases that match TRBD2. V shed 2 bases, J shed 5 bases, and the junction held 5 bases outside the gene matches. The CDR3 is 15 amino acids. From germline, CDR1 is MNHEY and CDR2 SVGAGI. CDR3 in amino acids: CASSYVAGEVDTQYF. The DNA for the CDR3 is TGTGCCAGCAGTTACGTAGCGGGAGAAGTAGATACGCAGTATTTT.

This clonotype was seen more than once but under ten times. The V and J genes are TRBV29-1 and TRBJ2-3; 10 positions match TRBD2. Trimming removed 7 bases from V and 4 bases from J; junction bases left unmatched: 8. The germline CDR1 and CDR2 sequences are SQVTM and ANQGSEA. The CDR3 runs 14 residues. The CDR3 here is CSAPSGSFADTQYF. The CDR3 region has the DNA TGCAGCGCCCCTAGCGGGAGTTTTGCAGATACGCAGTATTTT.

In its sample, this clonotype was seen once. The genes are TRBV29-1 and TRBJ2-5, with TRBD2 matching over 8 bases. The CDR3 spans 16 residues. CDR1 and CDR2 (germline): SQVTM, ANQGSEA. The junction had 11 bases not matched to a gene; V was cut back by 3 bases and J by 2 bases. This chain's CDR3 is CSVEGGSGGQQETQYF. CDR3 in DNA: TGCAGCGTTGAGGGGGGGAGCGGGGGCCAACAAGAGACCCAGTACTTC. The full variable domain, with the rest looked up from reference TRBV29-1 and TRBJ2-5, is SAVISQKPSRDICQRGTSLTIQCQVDSQVTMMFWYRQQPGQSLTLIATANQGSEATYESGFVIDKFPISRPNLTFSTLTVSNMSPEDSSIYLCSVEGGSGGQQETQYFGPGTRLLVL.

J is TRBJ1-1 and V is TRBV27; D might be TRBD1 (5 bases). The CDR3 covers 15 residues. Looked up from germline, CDR1 is MNHEY and CDR2 is SMNVEV (reference sequence). Trimming removed 3 bases at V and 0 bases at J, with 11 bases between. Here the CDR3 reads CASSFWGHLNTEAFF. The CDR3, as DNA: TGTGCCAGCAGTTTCTGGGGCCATTTGAACACTGAAGCTTTCTTT.

The V gene is TRBV7-2, the J gene TRBJ2-5; maybe TRBD2 (6 bases). V lost 5 bases and J lost 3, with 19 bases in between. The CDR3 has 16 residues. In germline, CDR1 is SGHTA, CDR2 FQGNSA. This CDR3 reads CASSRGLRGRKETQYF. Here the CDR3 DNA reads TGTGCCAGCAGCAGGGGACTCCGAGGTCGCAAAGAGACCCAGTACTTC.

The table lists this clonotype with many counts. The chain links TRBV12-3 or TRBV12-4 to TRBJ2-3, with TRBD2 as a possible D gene (5 bases). V was trimmed by 4 bases and J by 3 bases, leaving 5 bases between them. The CDR3 sequence is 12 residues long. The CDR3 is CASSSGTDTQYF. The CDR3 DNA reads as TGTGCCAGCAGTTCGGGAACAGATACGCAGTATTTT.

This clonotype was seen only once. The chain links TRBV5-6 to TRBJ2-4, with D perhaps matching TRBD1 or TRBD2 (6 bases each). The DNA end is a closer match to TRBJ2-7, so the J assignment may be wrong. Germline CDR1 is SGHDT and CDR2 is YYEEEE. The CDR3 length is 17 residues. The CDR3 DNA reads TGTGCCAGCAGCCGCAGGTCGAGGGGGGCCTCACGCTACGAGCAGTACTTC. Its protein is CASSRRSRGASRYEQYF.

This clonotype was seen only a few times. The rearrangement links TRBV10-3 to TRBJ1-1; D not certain. Germline loops: CDR1 ENHRY, CDR2 SYGVKD. Trimming shortened V by 3 bases and J by 10 bases, and 15 bases separated the two germline ends. The CDR3 is 13 amino acids. For the CDR3, the DNA is TGTGCCATCAGTGATCCTTCCGCCATCGCAGCTTTCTTT. Its protein product is CAISDPSAIAAFF.

The rearrangement links TRBV20-1 to TRBJ2-4; 7 nucleotides match TRBD2. CDR1 and CDR2 (germline): DFQATT, SNEGSKA (reference sequence). There are 15 residues in the CDR3. V was pared by 3 bases and J by 1 base, with 6 bases of the junction left unmatched. CDR3 protein: CSASGREGAKNIQYF. DNA for the CDR3: TGCAGTGCTAGTGGCAGGGAGGGGGCCAAAAACATTCAGTACTTC.

This clonotype was seen only once. The chain joins TRBV6-5 to TRBJ2-2, with a possible D match to TRBD1 (6 bases). CDR3 length: 15 amino acids. Trimming pared 6 bases from V and 6 bases from J, leaving 17 bases between. From germline, CDR1 is MNHEY and CDR2 SVGAGI. CDR3 protein: CASRTPGQSSGELFF. The CDR3, as DNA: TGTGCCAGCAGGACACCAGGACAGTCTTCCGGGGAGCTGTTTTTT.

In its sample, this clonotype was seen a few times. The chain's CDR3 is CSALARAGANVLTF. The CDR3 bases are TGCAGTGCCCTGGCGCGGGCTGGGGCCAACGTCCTGACTTTC. The rearrangement links TRBV20-1 to TRBJ2-6; D perhaps matches TRBD2 (5 bases). Germline V gives CDR1 DFQATT, CDR2 SNEGSKA (reference sequence). This CDR3 has 14 residues. Trimming took 6 bases from V and 2 from J, leaving 11 bases between them.

This clonotype was seen ten or more times. The V and J genes are TRBV20-1 and TRBJ2-1, with TRBD1 matching 9 bases. Losses at the gene ends were 4 bases for V and 9 bases for J; bases not matched to a gene: 7. The CDR3 loop spans 13 amino acids. CDR1 and CDR2 (germline): DFQATT, SNEGSKA (reference sequence). In nucleotides, the CDR3 is TGCAGTGCTAAGAGGACAGGGGTCGGTGAGCAGTTCTTC. It is translated as CSAKRTGVGEQFF.

The chain joins TRBV7-9 to TRBJ1-1; D is uncertain. The V and J ends lost 1 base and 5 bases respectively, with 8 bases between them. The CDR3 runs 13 residues. CDR1 is SEHNR and CDR2 is FQNEAQ in the germline V gene (reference sequence). CDR3 nucleotides: TGTGCCAGCAGCTTAGGGAGTCGGACTGAAGCTTTCTTT. The encoded protein is CASSLGSRTEAFF. Together with reference TRBV7-9 and TRBJ1-1, the CDR3 gives the full variable domain: DTGVSQNPRHKITKRGQNVTFRCDPISEHNRLYWYRQTLGQGPEFLTYFQNEAQLEKSRLLSDRFSAERPKGSFSTLEIQRTEQGDSAMYLCASSLGSRTEAFFGQGTRLTVV.